A selection of T cell receptor beta chains follows, all from one sample in a study of cytomegalovirus exposure and HLA in healthy donors. The table came from immunoSEQ multiplex PCR; TCRdb's copy has only in-frame clones and leaves some out. This table holds around 130,000 clones, approximately 80% found once. The specimen was PBMCs. Receptors were obtained from a woman aged 18-29 years in good health and CMV-seronegative. Both conserved end residues are part of each CDR3. D genes are given only for firm matches. Only part of the rows carry a size: once, few, many, or a class if the clone is expanded.

j_call,clone_size,v_call,d_call,cdr3_aa,cdr3_nt
TRBJ1-2,NA,TRBV25-1,TRBD1,CASNLDGQDGYTF,TGTGCCAGCAACCTGGATGGACAGGATGGCTACACCTTC
TRBJ2-3,NA,TRBV12-5,TRBD1,CASGSGGAFVDTQYF,TGTGCTAGTGGTTCAGGGGGCGCTTTTGTAGATACGCAGTATTTT
TRBJ2-1,once,TRBV15,TRBD2,CATSRWTSGSNEQFF,TGTGCCACCAGCAGATGGACTAGCGGGTCTAATGAGCAGTTCTTC
TRBJ1-5,NA,TRBV5-6,TRBD1,CASSSGQDRKAQHF,TGTGCCAGCAGCTCGGGACAGGACAGGAAGGCCCAGCATTTT
TRBJ1-2,NA,TRBV4-1,TRBD1,CASSPGGLYGYTF,TGCGCCAGCAGCCCAGGGGGTCTCTATGGCTACACCTTC
TRBJ1-4,NA,TRBV4-1,NA,CASSQVFGINEKLFF,TGCGCCAGCAGCCAAGTTTTCGGTATTAATGAAAAACTGTTTTTT
TRBJ2-1,NA,TRBV4-1,NA,CASKNPSAFREQFF,TGCGCCAGCAAGAACCCCAGCGCCTTCCGTGAGCAGTTCTTC
TRBJ2-1,NA,TRBV5-6,TRBD2,CASSSTSGTTYNEQFF,TGTGCCAGCAGCTCTACTAGCGGGACGACCTACAATGAGCAGTTCTTC
TRBJ1-1,NA,TRBV19,NA,CASSIQGATEAFF,TGTGCCAGTAGTATTCAGGGTGCCACTGAAGCTTTCTTT
TRBJ1-2,NA,TRBV4-1,TRBD1,CASSHLDRGNGYTF,TGCGCCAGCAGCCACTTAGACAGGGGGAATGGCTACACCTTC
TRBJ2-7,NA,TRBV7-6,TRBD1,CASSSSTGDEQYF,TGTGCCAGCAGCTCCTCTACAGGGGACGAGCAGTACTTC
TRBJ2-7,NA,TRBV25-1,TRBD1,CASSEKGQAYEQYF,TGTGCCAGCAGTGAAAAGGGACAGGCCTACGAGCAGTACTTC
TRBJ1-5,NA,TRBV2,NA,CASSGGGAVQPQHF,TGTGCCAGCAGTGGAGGAGGGGCGGTTCAGCCCCAGCATTTT
TRBJ1-2,few,TRBV4-1,NA,CASSQERYSGSPTF,TGCGCCAGCAGCCAAGAGCGCTACTCAGGATCTCCCACCTTC
TRBJ2-7,once,TRBV30,TRBD1,CAWGDQGADEQYF,TGTGCCTGGGGGGACCAGGGGGCGGACGAGCAGTACTTC
TRBJ2-7,NA,TRBV10-3,TRBD1,CAISRNRDRGNEQYF,TGTGCCATCAGTCGTAACCGGGACAGGGGGAACGAGCAGTACTTC
TRBJ2-7,NA,TRBV7-9,TRBD2,CASSPPAGVFYEQYF,TGTGCCAGCAGCCCCCCAGCGGGAGTGTTCTACGAGCAGTACTTC
TRBJ2-1,NA,TRBV5-1,NA,CASSLEGNEQFF,TGCGCCAGCAGCTTGGAGGGGAATGAGCAGTTCTTC
TRBJ2-1,NA,TRBV5-4,TRBD2,CASSPPRAGGFNEQFF,TGTGCCAGCAGCCCGCCTCGAGCGGGAGGTTTCAATGAGCAGTTCTTC
TRBJ2-2,few,TRBV30,TRBD2,CAWGTSGRTGELFF,TGTGCCTGGGGTACTAGCGGGAGAACCGGGGAGCTGTTTTTT
TRBJ2-7,NA,TRBV5-1,NA,CASSFELAPEQYF,TGCGCCAGCAGCTTTGAACTAGCTCCCGAGCAGTACTTC
TRBJ1-4,NA,TRBV15,TRBD1,CATSRRQGINEKLFF,TGTGCCACCAGCAGACGACAGGGGATAAATGAAAAACTGTTTTTT
TRBJ1-2,NA,TRBV6-1,NA,CASTTGGRPYTF,TGTGCCAGCACCACCGGCGGGAGGCCCTACACCTTC
TRBJ1-1,NA,TRBV11-2,TRBD1,CASIPRDRGGTEAFF,TGTGCCAGCATACCCCGTGACAGGGGGGGAACTGAAGCTTTCTTT
TRBJ1-5,NA,TRBV30,TRBD1,CAWPRTGGHQPQHF,TGTGCCTGGCCCCGGACAGGGGGCCATCAGCCCCAGCATTTT
TRBJ2-3,once,TRBV25-1,TRBD2,CASSNTGRATDTQYF,TGTGCCAGCAGTAACACCGGGAGGGCCACAGATACGCAGTATTTT
TRBJ2-1,NA,TRBV4-2,NA,CASSQDRREQFF,TGTGCCAGCAGCCAAGATAGGCGGGAGCAGTTCTTC